The 6 T cell receptor beta chains listed next were all sequenced from one sample in a study of cytomegalovirus exposure and HLA in healthy donors. PCR primers comprised 60 Vbeta and 13 Jbeta primers. Method: immunoSEQ multiplex PCR; TCRdb's copy keeps in-frame clones and lacks some. The sample lists some 92,000 clones; roughly 80% were seen once. The specimen sequenced was PBMCs. These receptors were collected from a man aged 25-45 years in good health and CMV-seronegative.

This chain joins TRBV30 and TRBJ1-5, with D perhaps matching TRBD1 (5 bases). The CDR3 is 13 amino acids. Trimming removed 3 bases from V and 5 bases from J, with 11 bases in between. Germline V gene sequence: CDR1 GTSNPN, CDR2 SVGIG (reference sequence). Here the CDR3 DNA reads TGTGCCTGGAGAAAGGGGTCCGATCAGCCCCAGCATTTT. Amino acid sequence: CAWRKGSDQPQHF.

The rearrangement links TRBV2 to TRBJ2-7, with D perhaps matching TRBD1 (6 bases). The germline V gene encodes CDR1 SNHLY and CDR2 FYNNEI. Trimming removed 10 bases at V and 0 bases at J, with 16 bases between. The CDR3 extends over 14 amino acids. The CDR3 nucleotides are TGTGCCATTGCTCGCGAACAGGGCTCCTACGAGCAGTACTTC. Its translation: CAIAREQGSYEQYF.

This clone is a singleton in its sample. The rearrangement uses TRBV7-9 and TRBJ1-2, with 10 bases identical to TRBD1. The CDR3 has 16 amino acids. With 2 bases clipped from V and 4 bases from J, the junction kept 7 bases outside the gene matches. The germline V gene encodes CDR1 SEHNR and CDR2 FQNEAQ (reference sequence). CDR3 nucleotides: TGTGCCAGCAGCTTAATCGGGACAGGGGTTCTCTATGGCTACACCTTC. Its translation: CASSLIGTGVLYGYTF. The full variable domain, completed using reference TRBV7-9 and TRBJ1-2, is DTGVSQNPRHKITKRGQNVTFRCDPISEHNRLYWYRQTLGQGPEFLTYFQNEAQLEKSRLLSDRFSAERPKGSFSTLEIQRTEQGDSAMYLCASSLIGTGVLYGYTFGSGTRLTVV.

The chain uses TRBV19 and TRBJ1-5, with D uncertain. The CDR3 runs to 13 residues. V lost 5 bases, J lost 5 bases, and 10 bases lay in between. The germline CDR1 and CDR2 sequences are LNHDA and SQIVND (reference sequence). The CDR3 here is CASSWKRDQPQHF. The CDR3 DNA follows: TGTGCCAGTAGTTGGAAGAGGGATCAGCCCCAGCATTTT.

The V and J genes are TRBV19 and TRBJ2-2; 12 positions match TRBD2. J was trimmed by 7 bases and V by 4 bases; bases with no gene match: 4. The CDR3 consists of 15 residues. Germline assignment: CDR1 LNHDA and CDR2 SQIVND (reference sequence). DNA of the CDR3: TGTGCCAGTAGTACTAGCGGGGGGGCGAACGGGGAGCTGTTTTTT. Translated: CASSTSGGANGELFF.

The rearrangement uses TRBV7-2 and TRBJ2-7; 9 bases fit TRBD2. This CDR3 region has 15 residues. Looked up from germline, CDR1 is SGHTA and CDR2 is FQGNSA. Trimming removed 5 bases from V and 0 bases from J; junction bases left unmatched: 5. CDR3 in DNA: TGTGCCAGCAGCAGGGGACTAGCTGTCTCCTACGAGCAGTACTTC. Its protein is CASSRGLAVSYEQYF.